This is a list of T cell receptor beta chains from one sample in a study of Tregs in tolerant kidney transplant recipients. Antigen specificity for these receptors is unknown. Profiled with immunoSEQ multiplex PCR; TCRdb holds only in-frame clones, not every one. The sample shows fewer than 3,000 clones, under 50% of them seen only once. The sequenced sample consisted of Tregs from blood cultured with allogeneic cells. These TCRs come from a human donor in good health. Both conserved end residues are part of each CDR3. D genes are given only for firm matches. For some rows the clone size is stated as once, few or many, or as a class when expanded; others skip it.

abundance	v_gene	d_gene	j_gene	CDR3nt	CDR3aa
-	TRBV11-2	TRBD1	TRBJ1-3	TGTGCCAGCAGCCGAAGACAGGGGACGGCTGGAAACACCATATATTTT	CASSRRQGTAGNTIYF
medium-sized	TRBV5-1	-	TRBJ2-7	TGCGCCAGCAGCTTAGGCAGTTCAACCTACGAGCAGTACTTC	CASSLGSSTYEQYF
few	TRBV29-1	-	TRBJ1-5	TGCAGCGCCGAGTTTTCGGGGTTGAATCAGCCCCAGCATTTT	CSAEFSGLNQPQHF
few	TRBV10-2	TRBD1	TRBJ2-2	TGCGCCAGCAGGCGGGCGGGACAGGGGGAATTCGGGGAGCTGTTTTTT	CASRRAGQGEFGELFF
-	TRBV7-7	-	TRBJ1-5	TGTGCTAGCTATGGCCCCAATCAGCCCCAGCATTTT	CASYGPNQPQHF
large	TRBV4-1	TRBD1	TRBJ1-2	TGCGCCAGCAGCGAACGGGACAGGCGGAGGAACTATGGCTACACCTTC	CASSERDRRRNYGYTF
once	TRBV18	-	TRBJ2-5	TGTGCCAGCTCCCCCAGGGAGACCCAGTACTTC	CASSPRETQYF
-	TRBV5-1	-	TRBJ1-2	TGCGCCAGCAGGCCCGCTGGGGGCGCTTATGGCTACACCTTC	CASRPAGGAYGYTF
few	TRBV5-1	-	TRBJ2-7	TGCGCCAGCAGTCGGCCAGGGGACGAGCAGTACTTC	CASSRPGDEQYF
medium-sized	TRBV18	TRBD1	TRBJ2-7	TGTGCCAGCTCACCAAGCAGGGGCGGGACAGGCGAGCAGTACTTC	CASSPSRGGTGEQYF
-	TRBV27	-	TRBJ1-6	TGTGCCAGCAGTGAAAGGGGAAATTCACCCCTCCACTTT	CASSERGNSPLHF
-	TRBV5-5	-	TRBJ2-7	TGTGCCAGCAGCCAAGATTTCGCAGGGGACTACGAGCAGTACTTC	CASSQDFAGDYEQYF
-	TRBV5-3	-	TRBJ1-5	TGTGCCAGCAGCTTAGCCGGGGCAAATCAGCCCCAGCATTTT	CASSLAGANQPQHF